A single sample gave rise to the 18 T cell receptor beta chains below, sequenced in a study of graft-versus-host responses after intestinal transplantation. This table comes from immunoSEQ multiplex PCR, and its TCRdb copy is limited to in-frame clones, with some not included. The sample holds 62,000 or so clones; approximately 90% are singletons and the top ten take approximately 1.5%. This specimen was PBMCs, taken 26 days after transplant. The receptors were gathered from a human patient who received an intestinal transplant, so some T cells may come from the graft donor.

The chain combines TRBV7-8 with TRBJ1-2, with D possibly TRBD1 on 5 matching bases. The CDR3 covers 16 residues. The V gene's germline CDR1 is SGHVS and CDR2 FQNEAQ. Trimming pared 0 bases from V and 0 bases from J, leaving 11 bases between. CDR3 region: CASSLALDTPNYGYTF. The DNA of the CDR3 is TGTGCCAGCAGCTTAGCCCTGGACACCCCTAACTATGGCTACACCTTC.

This sequence joins TRBV9 and TRBJ2-1; 10 bases are a match to TRBD2. Trimming at V came to 0 bases and at J to 7 bases, leaving 7 bases not matched to a gene. The CDR3 has 16 amino acids. Germline lookup yields CDR1 SGDLS and CDR2 YYNGEE. CDR3 sequence: CASSVASGGAGNEQFF. The CDR3, as DNA: TGTGCCAGCAGCGTAGCCAGCGGGGGGGCTGGAAATGAGCAGTTCTTC.

The V and J genes are TRBV19 and TRBJ1-2, with D possibly TRBD1 on 5 matching bases. Between the trimmed V and J ends, which lost 2 bases and 4 bases, there was a span of 14 bases. There are 15 residues in the CDR3. CDR1 is LNHDA and CDR2 is SQIVND in the germline V gene (reference sequence). The CDR3 DNA is TGTGCCAGTAGTATACCCGACAGACCGGGCTATGGCTACACCTTC. Amino acids: CASSIPDRPGYGYTF.

The V and J genes are TRBV6-5 and TRBJ2-2; 7 nucleotides match TRBD1. There are 15 residues in the CDR3. V lost 6 bases, J lost 3 bases, and 7 bases stayed unmatched. Germline lookup yields CDR1 MNHEY and CDR2 SVGAGI. DNA for the CDR3: TGTGCCAGCAGCCCAGCTACAGGGGACACCGGGGAGCTGTTTTTT. Translation gives CASSPATGDTGELFF.

The chain uses TRBV11-2 and TRBJ2-3, with D possibly being TRBD2 (7 bases). Trimming took 4 bases from V and 6 from J, leaving 11 bases between them. The germline CDR1 and CDR2 sequences are SGHAT and FQNNGV. This CDR3 comprises 13 residues. The chain's CDR3 is CASSSRGGDTQYF. CDR3 bases: TGTGCCAGCAGCTCAAGGGGGGGGGATACGCAGTATTTT.

The V call is TRBV27, the J call TRBJ2-3; D call uncertain. Between the trimmed V and J ends, which lost 3 bases and 9 bases, there was a span of 16 bases. CDR1 is MNHEY, CDR2 SMNVEV, per germline (reference sequence). There are 14 residues in the CDR3. The CDR3 region is CASSFQVQPGTQYF. The CDR3 DNA is TGTGCCAGCAGTTTTCAAGTTCAACCAGGAACGCAGTATTTT.

About this clone: One end of the junction varies from germline; a read error may be responsible. V and J are TRBV15 and TRBJ2-5; 9 bases are a match to TRBD1. The CDR3 is made up of 17 amino acids. Germline assignment: CDR1 LNHNV and CDR2 YYDKDF (reference sequence). CDR3 nucleotide sequence: TGTGCCACCAGCGGAGAACTGGGACAGGGCATGCAAGAGACCCAGTACTTC. Its translation is CATSGELGQGMQETQYF.

The CDR3 loop reads CASSQDPASGAADTQYF. The CDR3 nucleotides are TGCGCCAGCAGCCAAGACCCGGCTAGCGGGGCCGCAGATACGCAGTATTTT. The chain joins TRBV4-1 to TRBJ2-3; 9 bases line up with TRBD2. The CDR3 covers 17 residues. The germline V gene encodes CDR1 MGHRA and CDR2 YSYEKL. V lost 0 bases to trimming and J lost 4 bases; unmatched junction nucleotides: 8.

The chain links TRBV28 to TRBJ1-5; a weak D match, TRBD1 (5 bases). The germline CDR1 and CDR2 sequences are MDHEN and SYDVKM. V was clipped by 8 bases and J by 3 bases, with 14 bases between them. The CDR3 is made up of 14 amino acids. As DNA, the CDR3 is TGTGCCAGCCTACCCTGGGGCTCCAATCAGCCCCAGCATTTT. Amino acid sequence: CASLPWGSNQPQHF.

The chain recombines TRBV28 with TRBJ2-7; 10 bases match TRBD1. The CDR3 runs 18 residues. J gave up 3 bases and V 5 bases, and 16 bases lay outside the gene matches. The V gene's germline CDR1 is MDHEN and CDR2 SYDVKM. In nucleotides, the CDR3 is TGTGCCAGCAGTCCAACCGACCTGGGACAGGGGATTTTCTACGAGCAGTACTTC. It codes for CASSPTDLGQGIFYEQYF.

The chain recombines TRBV7-9 with TRBJ2-1; possible D gene TRBD2, 5 bases. Trimming stripped 4 bases from V and 6 bases from J, with 10 bases between. The CDR3 has 13 amino acids. Germline V CDR1 and CDR2: SEHNR, FQNEAQ (reference sequence). The CDR3 region has the DNA TGTGCCAGCAGCTATGGACTGCCCAATGAGCAGTTCTTC. Its protein product is CASSYGLPNEQFF. Full variable domain (outside the CDR3, taken from reference TRBV7-9 and TRBJ2-1): DTGVSQNPRHKITKRGQNVTFRCDPISEHNRLYWYRQTLGQGPEFLTYFQNEAQLEKSRLLSDRFSAERPKGSFSTLEIQRTEQGDSAMYLCASSYGLPNEQFFGPGTRLTVL.

V gene TRBV12-2 combines with J gene TRBJ2-7; the D call TRBD1 from the table was never checked on the DNA. TRBV12-2 is flagged as a pseudogene. The CDR3 has 16 residues. CDR3 residues: CASRIKTPEPYYEQYF. CDR3 bases: TGTGCAAGTCGGATTAAGACACCTGAACCTTACTACGAGCAGTACTTC.

This chain uses TRBV5-4 with TRBJ2-5, with 8 bases aligning to TRBD2. Trimming removed 2 bases from V and 4 bases from J; junction bases left unmatched: 4. CDR1 SGHNT and CDR2 YYREEE come from the germline V gene (reference sequence). This CDR3 is 14 amino acids long. CDR3 DNA sequence: TGTGCCAGCAGCTTTAAGCGGGGGATAGAGACCCAGTACTTC. The encoded protein is CASSFKRGIETQYF. Looking up the rest from reference TRBV5-4 and TRBJ2-5 gives the full variable domain: ETGVTQSPTHLIKTRGQQVTLRCSSQSGHNTVSWYQQALGQGPQFIFQYYREEENGRGNFPPRFSGLQFPNYSSELNVNALELDDSALYLCASSFKRGIETQYFGPGTRLLVL.

This clone was observed a single time. The rearrangement uses TRBV27 and TRBJ2-1; D possibly corresponds to TRBD2 (7 bases). Deletions cut 6 bases from V and 6 bases from J, with 21 bases between. Germline CDR1 reads MNHEY; CDR2 reads SMNVEV (reference sequence). This CDR3 has 16 amino acids. DNA for the CDR3: TGTGCCAGCAGACATGGGTGGGGGGGGCCTAGCAATGAGCAGTTCTTC. It encodes CASRHGWGGPSNEQFF.

This chain uses TRBV6-5 with TRBJ2-1; D is perhaps TRBD2 (7 bases). Germline V gene lookup returns CDR1 MNHEY and CDR2 SVGAGI. V was shortened by 6 bases and J by 6 bases, with 12 bases between the two germline ends. The length of the CDR3 is 13 residues. The CDR3 sequence is CASRVGGGNEQFF. DNA for the CDR3: TGTGCCAGCAGGGTAGGGGGGGGCAATGAGCAGTTCTTC.

The chain carries TRBV7-9 and TRBJ2-5; TRBD2 matches 7 bases. CDR3 size: 15 residues. CDR1 is SEHNR and CDR2 is FQNEAQ in the germline V gene (reference sequence). V lost 6 bases to trimming and J lost 5 bases; unmatched junction nucleotides: 12. CDR3 bases: TGTGCCAGCAGAGTCGCCGCGGGGGTCCAGGAGACCCAGTACTTC. Amino acid sequence: CASRVAAGVQETQYF.

The gene calls are TRBV30 and TRBJ2-1, with no clear D. Germline CDR1 GTSNPN, CDR2 SVGIG (reference sequence). The V and J ends lost 1 base and 3 bases respectively, with 7 bases between them. The CDR3 spans 13 residues. The CDR3 sequence is CAWSAGVYNEQFF. The DNA of the CDR3 is TGTGCCTGGAGTGCAGGTGTCTACAATGAGCAGTTCTTC.

This sequence joins TRBV9 and TRBJ2-3; the match to TRBD2 covers 13 bases. CDR3 length equals 16 residues. Looked up from germline, CDR1 is SGDLS and CDR2 is YYNGEE. V shed 4 bases and J 5 bases; nucleotides not matched to a gene: 7. CDR3 loop: CASSQTSGGALDTQYF. DNA for the CDR3: TGTGCCAGCAGCCAAACTAGCGGGGGGGCCTTAGATACGCAGTATTTT.